The rows below give T cell receptor beta chains drawn from one sample of a study of blood T cell repertoires in COVID-19. Here immunoSEQ multiplex PCR was the method, and the copy in TCRdb shows in-frame clones only, minus some. This table has about 130,000 clones, around 85% appearing once. The sequenced sample consisted of peripheral blood. All receptors come from a woman over 75 with acute or convalescent COVID-19. The CDR3 runs from the conserved cysteine through the conserved F or W. A D gene is named only where the DNA matches it firmly. Not every row has a clone size; where given, it reads once, few, many or a size class.

d_gene: TRBD1; abundance: .; j_gene: TRBJ1-4; len: 15; v_gene: TRBV5-6; CDR3nt: TGTGCCAGCAGCTTGGGCACAGGGGGCTATGAAAAACTGTTTTTT; CDR3aa: CASSLGTGGYEKLFF
d_gene: .; abundance: once; j_gene: TRBJ1-1; len: 13; v_gene: TRBV18; CDR3nt: TGTGCCAGCTCACAGAACAAGAACACTGAAGCTTTCTTT; CDR3aa: CASSQNKNTEAFF
d_gene: TRBD1; abundance: .; j_gene: TRBJ2-2; len: 18; v_gene: TRBV2; CDR3nt: TGTGCCAGCAGTACTGGCGAGGGACAGGGGGATATCACCGGGGAGCTGTTTTTT; CDR3aa: CASSTGEGQGDITGELFF
d_gene: TRBD1; abundance: .; j_gene: TRBJ1-1; len: 14; v_gene: TRBV6-5; CDR3nt: TGTGCCAGCAGTTACTCCGACAGGGGGACTGAAGCTTTCTTT; CDR3aa: CASSYSDRGTEAFF
d_gene: .; abundance: .; j_gene: TRBJ2-2; len: 14; v_gene: TRBV27; CDR3nt: TGTGCCAGCACCCGTAGCCGGAACACCGGGGAGCTGTTTTTT; CDR3aa: CASTRSRNTGELFF
d_gene: TRBD1; abundance: .; j_gene: TRBJ2-7; len: 14; v_gene: TRBV10-2; CDR3nt: TGCGCCAGCAGACCTCCGGGACAGACCTACGAGCAGTACTTC; CDR3aa: CASRPPGQTYEQYF
d_gene: .; abundance: .; j_gene: TRBJ1-2; len: 13; v_gene: TRBV2; CDR3nt: TGTGCCAGGACCCTAGAGGACTCGTCCGGCTACACCTTC; CDR3aa: CARTLEDSSGYTF
d_gene: .; abundance: few; j_gene: TRBJ1-1; len: 13; v_gene: TRBV6-5; CDR3nt: TGTGCCAGCAGGTGGGGCAGGAACACTGAAGCTTTCTTT; CDR3aa: CASRWGRNTEAFF
d_gene: TRBD1; abundance: few; j_gene: TRBJ1-1; len: 17; v_gene: TRBV5-8; CDR3nt: TGTGCCAGCAGCCCTGGACAGGGGACCTTAGGAAACACTGAAGCTTTCTTT; CDR3aa: CASSPGQGTLGNTEAFF
d_gene: .; abundance: .; j_gene: TRBJ2-1; len: 16; v_gene: TRBV7-3; CDR3nt: TGTGCCAGCAGCTTAACTCTAACAGGCCCCTACAATGAGCAGTTCTTC; CDR3aa: CASSLTLTGPYNEQFF
d_gene: .; abundance: .; j_gene: TRBJ2-7; len: 13; v_gene: TRBV20-1; CDR3nt: TGCAGTGCTAGTGCCAGGGTTGGGGTTGGGCAGTACTTC; CDR3aa: CSASARVGVGQYF
d_gene: .; abundance: few; j_gene: TRBJ1-5; len: 16; v_gene: TRBV5-6; CDR3nt: TGTGCCAGCAGCTTTGACGGGGGGCGAAGCAATCAGCCCCAGCATTTT; CDR3aa: CASSFDGGRSNQPQHF
d_gene: TRBD2; abundance: .; j_gene: TRBJ2-7; len: 14; v_gene: TRBV7-2; CDR3nt: TGTGCCAGCAGCTTCCCGGGGGGGGACTACGAGCAGTACTTC; CDR3aa: CASSFPGGDYEQYF
d_gene: .; abundance: .; j_gene: TRBJ1-2; len: 15; v_gene: TRBV6-5; CDR3nt: TGTGCCAGCAGTAAACCGGGACAAGGCTTTGAGGGCTACACCTTC; CDR3aa: CASSKPGQGFEGYTF
d_gene: .; abundance: once; j_gene: TRBJ1-6; len: 15; v_gene: TRBV9; CDR3nt: TGTGCCAGCAGCGTATATACTGCATCAAATTCACCCCTCCACTTT; CDR3aa: CASSVYTASNSPLHF
d_gene: TRBD1; abundance: .; j_gene: TRBJ1-2; len: 14; v_gene: TRBV6-5; CDR3nt: TGTGCCAGCAGTTCCCCTGACGACAGGGACAGCTACACCTTC; CDR3aa: CASSSPDDRDSYTF
d_gene: .; abundance: .; j_gene: TRBJ2-5; len: 14; v_gene: TRBV9; CDR3nt: TGTGCCAGCAGCGTCAGGGGGGATAGAGAGACCCAGTACTTC; CDR3aa: CASSVRGDRETQYF
d_gene: TRBD2; abundance: .; j_gene: TRBJ2-3; len: 17; v_gene: TRBV18; CDR3nt: TGTGCCAGCTCACCACCGGGACTAGCGGGGGGCACAGATACGCAGTATTTT; CDR3aa: CASSPPGLAGGTDTQYF
d_gene: .; abundance: .; j_gene: TRBJ1-6; len: 16; v_gene: TRBV6-6; CDR3nt: TGTGCCAGCAGTTACTCCCCAGGCTCCTATAATTCACCCCTCCACTTT; CDR3aa: CASSYSPGSYNSPLHF
d_gene: .; abundance: few; j_gene: TRBJ1-2; len: 15; v_gene: TRBV18; CDR3nt: TGTGCCAGCTCACCAGGAGGGCAGGGCGGCTATGGCTACACCTTC; CDR3aa: CASSPGGQGGYGYTF
d_gene: .; abundance: .; j_gene: TRBJ1-4; len: 17; v_gene: TRBV21-1; CDR3nt: TGTGCCAGCTATAAAATGGGGCAGGGGGAGATTGGGGAAAAACTGTTTTTT; CDR3aa: CASYKMGQGEIGEKLFF
d_gene: TRBD1; abundance: few; j_gene: TRBJ2-2; len: 17; v_gene: TRBV23-1; CDR3nt: TGCGCCAGCAGTCAACAGGACAGGGAAAAGAACACCGGGGAGCTGTTTTTT; CDR3aa: CASSQQDREKNTGELFF
d_gene: .; abundance: .; j_gene: TRBJ1-4; len: 15; v_gene: TRBV3-1/TRBV3-2; CDR3nt: TGTGCCAGCAGTAAAATCGGGGGGTCTACTGAAAAACTGTTTTTT; CDR3aa: CASSKIGGSTEKLFF
d_gene: .; abundance: .; j_gene: TRBJ1-2; len: 15; v_gene: TRBV6-1; CDR3nt: TGTGCCAGCAGTGAAAACGGGGGGGCCCAATATCGCTACACCTTC; CDR3aa: CASSENGGAQYRYTF
d_gene: .; abundance: .; j_gene: TRBJ1-4; len: 14; v_gene: TRBV7-9; CDR3nt: TGTGCCAGCAGCTTAGGTACAGAGCAGGAAAAACTGTTTTTT; CDR3aa: CASSLGTEQEKLFF
d_gene: .; abundance: .; j_gene: TRBJ1-1; len: 13; v_gene: TRBV6-5; CDR3nt: TGTGCCAGCAGGGAGACAGCGAACACTGAAGCTTTCTTT; CDR3aa: CASRETANTEAFF